Listed here are 14 T cell receptor beta chains from one sample, sequenced in a study of shared clonotypes between healthy human individuals. Assay: immunoSEQ multiplex PCR; the TCRdb copy retains only in-frame clones and omits some. Altogether fewer than 400,000 clones are present, approximately 79% being singletons, with the ten largest covering under 13%. The sequencing sample was made of memory CD4+ T cells sorted from blood. Subset defined: CD45RA-negative fraction. The receptors stem from a man under 40 in good health.

V is TRBV19 and J is TRBJ1-2; perhaps TRBD1 as D (6 bases). This CDR3 spans 15 amino acids. Trimming removed 10 bases from V and 0 bases from J, with 18 bases in between. Germline CDR1 LNHDA, CDR2 SQIVND (reference sequence). CDR3 DNA sequence: TGTGCCACCGGATCACAGGGAACGACTAACTATGGCTACACCTTC. Protein product: CATGSQGTTNYGYTF.

Regarding this clone: An end of the junction does not agree with germline; a read error may underlie this. The chain is built from TRBV5-5 and TRBJ2-2; TRBD1 is a possible D gene (6 bases). Germline V gene sequence: CDR1 SGHKS, CDR2 YYEKEE (reference sequence). This CDR3 is built from 16 residues. In nucleotides, the CDR3 is TGTGCCAGCAGCCGCCCTTTTGGTCGGGGACACCGGGGAGCTGTTTTT. Translated: CASSRPFGRGHRGAVF.

The J gene is TRBJ2-2, the V gene TRBV18; possible D gene TRBD2, 6 bases. The ends were cut back, 3 bases at V and 2 bases at J, with 13 bases in the middle. CDR3 length: 16 residues. Germline CDR1 and CDR2: KGHSH and LQKENI. Here the CDR3 reads CASSPRGTDNTGELFF. The CDR3 region has the DNA TGTGCCAGCTCACCCCGGGGGACTGACAACACCGGGGAGCTGTTTTTT. The complete variable domain, with remaining parts taken from reference TRBV18 and TRBJ2-2, reads NAGVMQNPRHLVRRRGQEARLRCSPMKGHSHVYWYRQLPEEGLKFMVYLQKENIIDESGMPKERFSAEFPKEGPSILRIQQVVRGDSAAYFCASSPRGTDNTGELFFGEGSRLTVL.

This clone is categorized as medium-sized. CDR3 bases: TGTGCCTGGAGTGCGGTAAACGGTGGAAACACCATATATTTT. Translated: CAWSAVNGGNTIYF. This rearrangement joins TRBV30 to TRBJ1-3; D unresolved. The V end lost 1 base, the J end lost 3 bases, and 10 bases lay between the germline ends. The CDR3 sequence is 14 residues long. Germline CDR1 and CDR2: GTSNPN and SVGIG (reference sequence).

The chain couples TRBV7-9 to TRBJ2-1; no clear D gene. Germline CDR1 reads SEHNR; CDR2 reads FQNEAQ (reference sequence). The CDR3 totals 15 residues. V dropped 5 bases and J dropped 6 bases, with 17 bases sitting between them. CDR3 protein: CASSPLGFVGNEQFF. The CDR3 DNA sequence: TGTGCCAGCAGCCCATTGGGCTTTGTTGGCAATGAGCAGTTCTTC. The variable domain in full, with the rest retrieved from reference TRBV7-9 and TRBJ2-1, is DTGVSQNPRHKITKRGQNVTFRCDPISEHNRLYWYRQTLGQGPEFLTYFQNEAQLEKSRLLSDRFSAERPKGSFSTLEIQRTEQGDSAMYLCASSPLGFVGNEQFFGPGTRLTVL.

The chain joins TRBV28 to TRBJ2-6; no firm D call. This CDR3 spans 17 amino acids. From germline, CDR1 is MDHEN and CDR2 SYDVKM. Trimming left V 5 bases short and J 2 bases short, with 16 bases between. CDR3 amino acids: CASSPVVGWTGANVLTF. The CDR3 nucleotides are TGTGCCAGCAGTCCCGTAGTGGGATGGACTGGGGCCAACGTCCTGACTTTC.

This clone occurred a few times. The V gene is TRBV2, the J gene TRBJ1-5; the D gene is possibly TRBD1 (5 bases). From germline, CDR1 is SNHLY and CDR2 FYNNEI. The CDR3 covers 13 residues. V lost 8 bases to trimming and J lost 9 bases, with 17 bases between them. The CDR3 DNA follows: TGTGCCAGCGGGGACCGGAGGTCTGGGCCCCAGCATTTT. Amino acid sequence: CASGDRRSGPQHF. The full variable domain, its missing parts supplied by reference TRBV2 and TRBJ1-5, is EPEVTQTPSHQVTQMGQEVILRCVPISNHLYFYWYRQILGQKVEFLVSFYNNEISEKSEIFDDQFSVERPDGSNFTLKIRSTKLEDSAMYFCASGDRRSGPQHFGDGTRLSIL.

The V gene is TRBV5-1, the J gene TRBJ1-1, with 8 bases identical to TRBD1. Germline V gene data show CDR1 as SGHRS and CDR2 as YFSETQ. V shed 1 base, J shed 5 bases, and the junction held 1 base outside the gene matches. This CDR3 region has 13 residues. The CDR3 DNA is TGCGCCAGCAGCTTGCGACAGGGGACTGAAGCTTTCTTT. This translates into CASSLRQGTEAFF.

The gene calls are TRBV29-1 and TRBJ2-2; possibly TRBD2 for D (6 bases). V lost 5 bases and J lost 0, with 16 bases in between. The CDR3 contains 16 residues. CDR1 and CDR2 (germline): SQVTM, ANQGSEA. This chain's CDR3 is CSVLGSVAANTGELFF. The CDR3 DNA is TGCAGCGTTTTGGGGTCGGTAGCGGCGAACACCGGGGAGCTGTTTTTT.

The chain recombines TRBV5-1 with TRBJ2-5; a possible D gene is TRBD2 (6 bases). The length of the CDR3 is 14 residues. The V gene lost 4 bases and the J gene lost 5 bases, with 15 bases spanning the gap. Per the germline V gene, CDR1 is SGHRS and CDR2 is YFSETQ. The CDR3 is CASSEGGPEETQYF. Written as DNA, the CDR3 is TGCGCCAGCAGCGAAGGAGGGCCTGAGGAGACCCAGTACTTC.

The chain uses TRBV29-1 and TRBJ2-1; perhaps D is TRBD1 or TRBD2 (5 bases each). Germline CDR1 is SQVTM and CDR2 is ANQGSEA. The CDR3 contains 16 residues. V was shortened by 4 bases and J by 4 bases, with 20 bases between the two germline ends. CDR3 sequence reads: CSVVKSPGTGYNEQFF. The CDR3 nucleotides read TGCAGCGTTGTTAAGTCGCCTGGGACGGGTTACAATGAGCAGTTCTTC.

The rearrangement uses TRBV2 and TRBJ1-1; the D gene is possibly TRBD1 (5 bases). V gave up 6 bases and J gave up 0 bases, with 8 bases separating them. This CDR3 has 13 residues. Germline V CDR1 and CDR2: SNHLY, FYNNEI. CDR3 region: CASREQVNTEAFF. CDR3 bases: TGTGCCAGCAGAGAACAGGTGAACACTGAAGCTTTCTTT.

The CDR3 nucleotides are TGTGCAGGCGGAAGAACTAGCGGGGCGAAAGAGACCCAGTACTTC. This translates into CAGGRTSGAKETQYF. The chain employs TRBV7-9 and TRBJ2-5, with 10 positions matching TRBD2. CDR1 SEHNR and CDR2 FQNEAQ come from the germline V gene (reference sequence). CDR3 length equals 15 residues.

V gene TRBV7-9 combines with J gene TRBJ1-6; 7 bases line up with TRBD1. With V trimmed by 4 bases and J by 6 bases, 6 bases remained unmatched. The CDR3 runs to 15 residues. The germline gives CDR1 SEHNR, CDR2 FQNEAQ (reference sequence). The CDR3 spells CASSYPTGSNSPLHF. DNA of the CDR3: TGTGCCAGCAGCTACCCGACAGGGAGTAATTCACCCCTCCACTTT.